A single sample gave rise to the 21 T cell receptor beta chains below, sequenced in a study of brain T cells in children with intractable seizures. Specified time point: blood from clinic visit 5 months post-surgery; TSC patient then seizure free. Sequencing was performed with immunoSEQ multiplex PCR; in TCRdb, only in-frame clones are kept and a portion is missing. The sample lists about 340,000 clones, more than 85% occurring once. The material sequenced was peripheral blood, taken 4 to 6 months after surgery. The receptors originated from a boy less than two years old with tuberous sclerosis and intractable seizures.

This clone showed up just once. V is TRBV13 and J is TRBJ2-3; D is unclear. The CDR3 runs to 14 residues. CDR1 and CDR2 (germline): PRHDT, FYEKMQ (reference sequence). V lost 1 base and J lost 0, with 5 bases in between. CDR3 amino acids: CASSLAPSTDTQYF. Written as DNA, the CDR3 is TGTGCCAGCAGCTTAGCCCCCAGCACAGATACGCAGTATTTT.

The chain uses TRBV29-1 and TRBJ1-2, with D possibly matching TRBD1 (6 bases). From germline, CDR1 is SQVTM and CDR2 ANQGSEA. The CDR3 totals 13 residues. Trimming stripped 6 bases from V and 5 bases from J, with 16 bases between. The DNA of the CDR3 is TGCAGCGTCACCAAACAGGGAGGGTATGGCTACACCTTC. It codes for CSVTKQGGYGYTF.

This clone was seen only once. The chain is built from TRBV30 and TRBJ2-1, with unresolved D. Germline values: CDR1 GTSNPN, CDR2 SVGIG (reference sequence). This CDR3 spans 14 amino acids. Trimming left V 0 bases short and J 0 bases short, with 6 bases between. CDR3 coding DNA: TGTGCCTGGAGTGTCGAGAGCTCCTACAATGAGCAGTTCTTC. This codes for CAWSVESSYNEQFF.

This chain joins TRBV7-2 and TRBJ1-5; perhaps TRBD1 as D (5 bases). The CDR3 is 14 residues long. The germline V gene encodes CDR1 SGHTA and CDR2 FQGNSA. V shed 1 base and J shed 11 bases, with 15 bases lying between them. The CDR3 region is CASSLGGGRGAQHF. CDR3 nucleotides: TGTGCCAGCAGCTTAGGGGGCGGCCGGGGGGCCCAGCATTTT.

The chain recombines TRBV7-4 with TRBJ2-5; 11 positions agree with TRBD2. Germline-derived CDR1 and CDR2 are SGHVT and SQSDAQ. This CDR3 has 16 residues. With 3 bases clipped from V and 3 bases from J, the junction kept 6 bases outside the gene matches. As DNA, the CDR3 is TGTGCCAGCAGCTTTAGCGGGAGGGCCATTGAAGAGACCCAGTACTTC. Protein product: CASSFSGRAIEETQYF.

This CDR3 is CATSERGIAFF. Here the CDR3 DNA reads TGTGCCACCAGTGAGAGGGGGATAGCTTTCTTT. The chain combines TRBV24-1 with TRBJ1-1; tentatively, D is TRBD1 (6 bases). Trimming took 4 bases from V and 10 from J, leaving 9 bases between them. Germline CDR1 reads KGHDR; CDR2 reads SFDVKD. This CDR3 spans 11 amino acids.

The V call is TRBV11-1, the J call TRBJ1-1; D unresolved. The CDR3 runs to 13 residues. V shed 3 bases and J shed 4 bases, with 9 bases lying between them. CDR1 and CDR2 from the germline V gene are SGHAT and FQDESV (reference sequence). The CDR3 is CASSFVGRTEAFF. In DNA form, the CDR3 reads TGTGCCAGCAGCTTTGTGGGTCGCACTGAAGCTTTCTTT.

The J gene is TRBJ1-4, the V gene TRBV5-1; D is possibly TRBD1 (5 bases). This CDR3 is 17 amino acids long. Trimming took 1 base from V and 0 from J, leaving 13 bases between them. Germline V gene data show CDR1 as SGHRS and CDR2 as YFSETQ. CDR3 loop: CASSLTGTVSTNEKLFF. As DNA, the CDR3 is TGCGCCAGCAGCTTGACGGGGACGGTCTCAACTAATGAAAAACTGTTTTTT.

V is TRBV12-3 or TRBV12-4 and J is TRBJ2-1; D call uncertain. This CDR3 region has 12 residues. Trimming stripped 5 bases from V and 4 bases from J, with 6 bases between. The CDR3 DNA is TGTGCCAGCAGTCTTCTTTACAATGAGCAGTTCTTC. This codes for CASSLLYNEQFF.

The gene calls are TRBV5-6 and TRBJ1-2; D not resolved. Trimming shortened V by 1 base and J by 4 bases, and 8 bases separated the two germline ends. The CDR3 contains 13 residues. Germline V gene sequence: CDR1 SGHDT, CDR2 YYEEEE. The CDR3 coding sequence is TGTGCCAGCAGCTTGCAACAGTCCTATGGCTACACCTTC. Its protein is CASSLQQSYGYTF.

The chain has TRBV6-6 and TRBJ2-4, with 7 nucleotides matching TRBD1. CDR1 is MNHNY and CDR2 is SVGAGI in the germline V gene (reference sequence). The CDR3 is 14 amino acids. Trimming took 4 bases from V and 4 from J; bases not matched to a gene: 4. The CDR3 here is CASSWDSQKNIQYF. CDR3 sequence (DNA): TGTGCCAGCAGTTGGGACAGCCAAAAAAACATTCAGTACTTC.

The chain joins TRBV4-1 to TRBJ2-7, with TRBD2 matching 9 bases. The CDR3 spans 17 residues. CDR1 and CDR2 from the germline V gene are MGHRA and YSYEKL. Trimming at V came to 0 bases and at J to 2 bases, leaving 8 bases not matched to a gene. The CDR3 nucleotides are TGCGCCAGCAGCCAAGACTTCGGCGGGAGGGATACCTACGAGCAGTACTTC. It is translated as CASSQDFGGRDTYEQYF.

The chain uses TRBV29-1 and TRBJ2-2, with TRBD1 matching over 7 bases. The germline CDR1 and CDR2 sequences are SQVTM and ANQGSEA. J lost 1 base, V lost 6 bases, and 5 bases had no gene match. The CDR3 runs to 14 residues. This CDR3 is CSVATGWNTGELFF. The CDR3 region has the DNA TGCAGCGTGGCGACAGGGTGGAACACCGGGGAGCTGTTTTTT.

The table lists this clone with a few counts. Other DNA sequences in this sample translate to the same CDR3. J is TRBJ1-5 and V is TRBV12-3 or TRBV12-4; D not certain. Trimming removed 3 bases at V and 6 bases at J, with 3 bases between. CDR3 length equals 11 residues. The CDR3 spells CASSFGQPQHF. As DNA, the CDR3 is TGTGCCAGCAGTTTTGGTCAGCCCCAGCATTTT.

This sequence joins TRBV19 and TRBJ1-4; TRBD1 matches at 10 bases. The CDR3 sequence is 14 residues long. Trimming took 6 bases from V and 8 from J; bases not matched to a gene: 6. The germline V gene encodes CDR1 LNHDA and CDR2 SQIVND (reference sequence). CDR3 loop: CASSVGTGEEKLFF. The CDR3 DNA reads as TGTGCCAGTAGCGTCGGGACAGGGGAAGAAAAACTGTTTTTT.

The V and J genes are TRBV25-1 and TRBJ1-1, with D hard to call. Trimming took off 4 bases at V and 2 bases at J, with 14 bases between the two ends. CDR1 and CDR2 from the germline V gene are MGHDK and SYGVNS. This CDR3 has 15 amino acids. CDR3 nucleotide sequence: TGTGCCAGCAGTGTTCTTCTTGGTCCCAACACTGAAGCTTTCTTT. Translated, it gives CASSVLLGPNTEAFF.

CDR3 sequence: CASSYIGTDTHTF. DNA for the CDR3: TGTGCCAGCAGCTATATAGGCACAGACACCCACACCTTC. The chain employs TRBV11-1 and TRBJ1-2; D remains ambiguous. CDR3 length equals 13 residues. The V end lost 4 bases, the J end lost 12 bases, and 18 bases lay between the germline ends. The germline CDR1 and CDR2 sequences are SGHAT and FQDESV (reference sequence).

The chain employs TRBV27 and TRBJ2-1; D is possibly TRBD2 (7 bases). Trimming stripped 3 bases from V and 5 bases from J, with 20 bases between. Germline CDR1 reads MNHEY; CDR2 reads SMNVEV (reference sequence). This CDR3 is 17 amino acids long. CDR3 in DNA: TGTGCCAGCAGTTTGGACCCTTGGGGGGGCGAGGACAATGAGCAGTTCTTC. Its protein is CASSLDPWGGEDNEQFF.

The V and J genes are TRBV11-2 and TRBJ2-7, with D perhaps matching TRBD2 (7 bases). Germline lookup yields CDR1 SGHAT and CDR2 FQNNGV. V shed 10 bases and J shed 1 base, with 20 bases lying between them. The CDR3 extends over 15 amino acids. The CDR3: CATGRGAGFSYEQYF. Here the CDR3 DNA reads TGTGCCACTGGACGGGGGGCTGGGTTTTCCTACGAGCAGTACTTC.

The chain couples TRBV30 to TRBJ1-5; 7 bases agree with TRBD1. The germline CDR1 and CDR2 sequences are GTSNPN and SVGIG (reference sequence). J gave up 0 bases and V 5 bases, and 7 bases lay outside the gene matches. The CDR3 extends over 15 amino acids. Written as DNA, the CDR3 is TGTGCCTGGCAACCGGGACAGAATAGCAATCAGCCCCAGCATTTT. Translation gives CAWQPGQNSNQPQHF. Filled out from reference TRBV30 and TRBJ1-5, the complete variable domain reads SQTIHQWPATLVQPVGSPLSLECTVEGTSNPNLYWYRQAAGRGLQLLFYSVGIGQISSEVPQNLSASRPQDRQFILSSKKLLLSDSGFYLCAWQPGQNSNQPQHFGDGTRLSIL.

This rearrangement joins TRBV5-8 to TRBJ1-4; D is ambiguous. V was trimmed by 4 bases and J by 11 bases, leaving 9 bases between them. The germline CDR1 and CDR2 sequences are SGHTS and YDEGEE. This CDR3 has 11 residues. The CDR3 reads CASSRTGKLFF. The CDR3 DNA reads TGTGCCAGCAGCCGCACTGGGAAACTGTTTTTT.